This T cell receptor beta chain was sequenced in a study of shared clonotypes between healthy human individuals. Donors had no recently reported acute infections or vaccinations and were HIV-negative. Study conclusions and caveats: Sharing across a handful of donors was seen in approximately 5.2% of naive CD4 clonotypes. Donor scarcity curtailed the genetic and exposure-history diversity represented herein. Memory subsets had estimated richness that was generally smaller than that of naive subsets.

Produced via immunoSEQ multiplex PCR; TCRdb's table is partial and in-frame only. This table has 2 million to 3 million clones, more than 85% appearing once. Germline-derived CDR1 and CDR2 are MNHEY and SMNVEV (reference sequence). There are 13 residues in the CDR3. The J segment lost 6 bases and the V segment lost 5 bases, leaving 7 bases of the junction unmatched. In the case of this clone: Its antigen is unidentified.

The rearrangement uses TRBV27 and TRBJ2-7, with 7 bases that match TRBD2. Sequenced material: naive CD4+ T cells from PBMCs. Subset noted: CD45RA+ positively selected. The origin of this receptor is a man younger than 30 in good health. Some clones in this sample may be carry-over from other donors' samples. The CDR3 DNA sequence: TGTGCCAGCAGTGGCGGGAGTCAGTCCGAGCAGTACTTC. This gives the protein CASSGGSQSEQYF.